The entry below gives a single T cell receptor beta chain sequence along with its context. The clone's antigen remains unknown. No much larger clonotype is one base removed from it; base qualities were not supplied. The protocol used for the library was the immunoSEQ multiplex PCR assay. Sourced from immuneACCESS, this table was stored by TCRdb with only in-frame sequences that have V and J called. A share of the clones is absent; for the studies checked, an unresolved V gene accounts for under half, and the remainder has no known explanation. Within this sample are some 150,000 clones, with 85% to 95% of them counted one time only. The top ten clonotypes cover 11% to 15% of the sample. Trimming removed 2 bases from V and 2 bases from J; the gene matches leave 4 bases unexplained. CDR1 and CDR2 were assigned from the germline V gene as SGHTS and YDEGEE. From cysteine to phenylalanine, the CDR3 is 15 amino acids long. This entry keeps only the CDR3 DNA: 45 bases, framed from base 1.

This entry belongs to a study of control samples from healthy donors and cancer patients (dated by TCRdb to 2019 to 2021). Source material: PBMCs. The sequence was obtained from a man in his 60s with colorectal cancer. The V and J genes are TRBV5-8 and TRBJ2-5, and 9 junctional nucleotides match TRBD1. The DNA sequence is TGTGCCAGCAGCTTCGGGACAGGGAGACAAGAGACCCAGTACTTC. This yields the protein CASSFGTGRQETQYF.